The 28 T cell receptor beta chains presented below share a single source sample, sequenced in a study of cytomegalovirus exposure and HLA in healthy donors. PCR was performed using 60 Vbeta and 13 Jbeta primers. The method was immunoSEQ multiplex PCR; TCRdb's version includes in-frame clones alone and lacks a portion of them. The data hold approximately 160,000 clones, with approximately 80% observed a single time. Sequenced material: PBMCs. The receptors stem from a woman between 50 and 59 years old in good health and CMV-seropositive.

The chain joins TRBV11-1 to TRBJ1-2; TRBD1 agrees at 8 bases. Germline CDR1 reads SGHAT; CDR2 reads FQDESV (reference sequence). The CDR3 has 16 amino acids. V shed 5 bases and J 1 base; nucleotides not matched to a gene: 9. The CDR3 nucleotides read TGTGCCAGCAGCAGACGGACAGGGCTAATTAACTATGGCTACACCTTC. As protein: CASSRRTGLINYGYTF. The variable domain in full, with the rest retrieved from reference TRBV11-1 and TRBJ1-2, is EAEVAQSPRYKITEKSQAVAFWCDPISGHATLYWYRQILGQGPELLVQFQDESVVDDSQLPKDRFSAERLKGVDSTLKIQPAELGDSAMYLCASSRRTGLINYGYTFGSGTRLTVV.

The V and J genes are TRBV19 and TRBJ1-1; weak D call: TRBD1 (5 bases). The CDR3 is 14 amino acids. Germline V gene data show CDR1 as LNHDA and CDR2 as SQIVND (reference sequence). The V end lost 3 bases, the J end lost 4 bases, and 12 bases lay between the germline ends. The CDR3 reads CASSIERGGTEAFF. CDR3 nucleotide sequence: TGTGCCAGTAGTATTGAAAGGGGAGGCACTGAAGCTTTCTTT.

This chain joins TRBV18 and TRBJ1-6; 8 nucleotides align to TRBD1. Germline V gives CDR1 KGHSH, CDR2 LQKENI. Trimming removed 3 bases from V and 8 bases from J; junction bases left unmatched: 6. The CDR3 is 15 residues long. CDR3 loop: CASSPGTGDYSPLHF. The CDR3 coding sequence is TGTGCCAGCTCACCCGGGACAGGAGATTATTCACCCCTCCACTTT.

This rearrangement joins TRBV11-3 to TRBJ1-3; the D gene is possibly TRBD1 (5 bases). Germline V gene data show CDR1 as SGHNT and CDR2 as YENEEA. V dropped 4 bases and J dropped 3 bases, with 13 bases sitting between them. This CDR3 is built from 15 residues. DNA for the CDR3: TGTGCCAGCAGCTCAACAGGCCTAATTGGAAACACCATATATTTT. This sequence encodes CASSSTGLIGNTIYF.

This chain connects TRBV28 to TRBJ2-1; D remains unclear. V lost 6 bases, J lost 3 bases, and 6 bases lay in between. There are 12 residues in the CDR3. Germline CDR1 MDHEN, CDR2 SYDVKM. The CDR3 DNA is TGTGCCAGCAGGGGCGACTACAATGAGCAGTTCTTC. Translating it yields CASRGDYNEQFF.

The chain employs TRBV5-6 and TRBJ1-5; TRBD1 matches at 7 bases. The germline gives CDR1 SGHDT, CDR2 YYEEEE. With V trimmed by 2 bases and J by 2 bases, 4 bases remained unmatched. There are 15 residues in the CDR3. Here the CDR3 DNA reads TGTGCCAGCAGCTTATCAGGGGGAGGCAATCAGCCCCAGCATTTT. It translates to CASSLSGGGNQPQHF.

V gene TRBV6-1 combines with J gene TRBJ1-4; the match to TRBD1 covers 7 bases. The CDR3 has 17 amino acids. Germline V lookup: CDR1 MNHNS, CDR2 SASEGT. V gave up 0 bases and J gave up 10 bases; unmatched junction bases: 14. The CDR3 protein is CASSEAPWGDSHRKLFF. The CDR3 DNA is TGTGCCAGCAGTGAAGCCCCCTGGGGGGACAGCCATCGAAAACTGTTTTTT.

The count of this clone is one. V usage is TRBV18 and J usage is TRBJ1-3; D may be TRBD1 (6 bases). Germline CDR1 is KGHSH and CDR2 is LQKENI. V was pared by 8 bases and J by 0 bases, with 17 bases between. CDR3 length: 16 amino acids. The CDR3 reads CASGGGQPSSGNTIYF. The CDR3 region has the DNA TGTGCCAGCGGAGGAGGACAGCCGAGCTCTGGAAACACCATATATTTT.

The chain employs TRBV5-1 and TRBJ2-2, with a tentative D call TRBD1 (5 bases). The CDR3 covers 16 residues. Germline CDR1 is SGHRS and CDR2 is YFSETQ. Deletions cut 4 bases from V and 4 bases from J, with 17 bases between. CDR3 amino acids: CASSNPGQGSTGELFF. CDR3 DNA sequence: TGCGCCAGCAGCAATCCCGGGCAGGGAAGCACCGGGGAGCTGTTTTTT.

In this sample, this clone turned up a few times. The J gene is TRBJ2-3, the V gene TRBV10-1; 8 nucleotides align to TRBD2. Trimming took 6 bases from V and 2 from J; bases not matched to a gene: 10. The CDR3 runs to 16 residues. Germline assignment: CDR1 WNHNN and CDR2 SYGVQD (reference sequence). CDR3 amino acids: CASRVRGGGITDTQYF. For the CDR3, the DNA is TGCGCCAGCAGGGTGAGGGGCGGGGGGATCACAGATACGCAGTATTTT.

As regards this clone: One end of the junction is discordant with germline, which a read error may explain. This chain uses TRBV28 with TRBJ2-4; 9 bases match TRBD1. CDR1 is MDHEN, CDR2 SYDVKM, per germline. The CDR3 sequence is 14 residues long. The CDR3 nucleotides read TGTGCCAGCTCTGACAGGGGGTGGAAAAACAGTCAGTACTTC. Translated, it gives CASSDRGWKNSQYF.

The rearrangement links TRBV7-2 to TRBJ2-7, with D perhaps TRBD1 (6 bases). The ends were cut back, 5 bases at V and 7 bases at J, with 24 bases in the middle. Germline V gene lookup returns CDR1 SGHTA and CDR2 FQGNSA. The CDR3 covers 16 residues. CDR3 nucleotides: TGTGCCAGCAGCGACACAGGGTTTCTGGGCCTTGGGGAGCAGTACTTC. It codes for CASSDTGFLGLGEQYF.

V gene TRBV2 combines with J gene TRBJ1-1; unclear D gene. With 2 bases removed from V and 0 bases from J, the gap between germline ends came to 7 bases. Germline CDR1 and CDR2: SNHLY and FYNNEI. The CDR3 loop spans 14 amino acids. The CDR3, as DNA: TGTGCCAGCAGTGAACCGGGAATGAACACTGAAGCTTTCTTT. Encoded protein: CASSEPGMNTEAFF.

This clone was seen a few times. This rearrangement joins TRBV2 to TRBJ2-1; the D gene is possibly TRBD2 (6 bases). CDR1 is SNHLY, CDR2 FYNNEI, per germline. The CDR3 is 13 residues long. Trimming took off 2 bases at V and 8 bases at J, with 10 bases between the two ends. Written as DNA, the CDR3 is TGTGCCAGCAGTGAAAACGGGGAGGATGAGCAGTTCTTC. Its translation is CASSENGEDEQFF.

There are a few counts of this clone. The chain recombines TRBV19 with TRBJ1-3, with D perhaps matching TRBD1 (6 bases). Germline V gene sequence: CDR1 LNHDA, CDR2 SQIVND (reference sequence). The length of the CDR3 is 15 residues. Trimming stripped 3 bases from V and 0 bases from J, with 9 bases between. DNA of the CDR3: TGTGCCAGTAGTATCGCGGACAGCTCTGGAAACACCATATATTTT. Translation: CASSIADSSGNTIYF. Together with reference TRBV19 and TRBJ1-3, the CDR3 gives the full variable domain: DGGITQSPKYLFRKEGQNVTLSCEQNLNHDAMYWYRQDPGQGLRLIYYSQIVNDFQKGDIAEGYSVSREKKESFPLTVTSAQKNPTAFYLCASSIADSSGNTIYFGEGSWLTVV.

This chain links TRBV2 with TRBJ1-1, with D unresolved. CDR1 SNHLY and CDR2 FYNNEI come from the germline V gene. CDR3 length equals 14 residues. V lost 6 bases to trimming and J lost 1 base, with 12 bases between them. CDR3 amino acids: CASSAQEANTEAFF. The CDR3 nucleotides are TGTGCCAGCAGCGCCCAGGAGGCGAACACTGAAGCTTTCTTT.

CDR3 sequence reads: CASRDSNSNQPQHF. In DNA, the CDR3 is TGTGCCAGTAGGGACAGTAATAGCAATCAGCCCCAGCATTTT. The chain has TRBV19 and TRBJ1-5, with TRBD1 as a possible D gene (6 bases). Germline V gene lookup returns CDR1 LNHDA and CDR2 SQIVND (reference sequence). The CDR3 spans 14 residues. V was pared by 6 bases and J by 0 bases, with 9 bases between.

V is TRBV2 and J is TRBJ1-4; weak D call: TRBD1 (5 bases). V shed 6 bases and J shed 7 bases, with 18 bases lying between them. The germline V gene has CDR1 SNHLY and CDR2 FYNNEI. CDR3 length: 15 residues. CDR3 bases: TGTGCCAGCAGCCTTCGGGGGGTTGGAGGTGAAAAACTGTTTTTT. This gives the protein CASSLRGVGGEKLFF.

V and J are TRBV5-4 and TRBJ2-2; 8 bases map to TRBD1. The CDR3 runs to 15 residues. V lost 4 bases to trimming and J lost 0 bases; unmatched junction nucleotides: 2. Germline V gene lookup returns CDR1 SGHNT and CDR2 YYREEE (reference sequence). CDR3 loop: CASSRQGSNTGELFF. The CDR3, as DNA: TGTGCCAGCAGCCGACAGGGGTCGAACACCGGGGAGCTGTTTTTT.

The chain employs TRBV28 and TRBJ2-2; unclear D gene. CDR3 length equals 16 residues. Looked up from germline, CDR1 is MDHEN and CDR2 is SYDVKM. Trimming stripped 2 bases from V and 0 bases from J, with 10 bases between. CDR3 residues: CASSLGPASNTGELFF. DNA for the CDR3: TGTGCCAGCAGTTTAGGGCCAGCCTCGAACACCGGGGAGCTGTTTTTT.

The chain joins TRBV7-8 to TRBJ2-2; perhaps TRBD2 as D (7 bases). This CDR3 contains 19 residues. Trimming took 4 bases from V and 4 from J, leaving 25 bases between them. CDR1 is SGHVS and CDR2 is FQNEAQ in the germline V gene. In DNA form, the CDR3 reads TGTGCCAGCAGCTGGGTCCGAGGGGGGGCAGGGATGAGCACCGGGGAGCTGTTTTTT. Protein sequence: CASSWVRGGAGMSTGELFF.

With regard to this clone: The junction shows a germline mismatch at one end, possibly a read error. The sample carries other DNA sequences with the same CDR3. The rearrangement uses TRBV7-9 and TRBJ1-5; 10 nucleotides align to TRBD1. Germline CDR1 is SEHNR and CDR2 is FQNEAQ (reference sequence). The CDR3 consists of 17 residues. The CDR3 spells CASSLEGTGEMSQPQHF. The CDR3 coding sequence is TGTGCCAGCAGCTTAGAAGGGACAGGGGAAATGAGTCAGCCCCAGCACTTT.

The gene calls are TRBV5-1 and TRBJ1-1; TRBD1 might be the D (6 bases). This CDR3 spans 15 amino acids. V lost 2 bases and J lost 3, with 14 bases in between. CDR1 is SGHRS, CDR2 YFSETQ, per germline. The CDR3 protein is CASSLQGPTYTEAFF. The CDR3, as DNA: TGCGCCAGCAGCTTACAGGGCCCCACGTACACTGAAGCTTTCTTT.

V gene TRBV9 combines with J gene TRBJ2-1; 11 nucleotides agree with TRBD2. Unmatched junction bases numbered 23, after V lost 4 bases and J lost 8 bases. CDR1 and CDR2 (germline): SGDLS, YYNGEE. This CDR3 is 20 amino acids long. In DNA form, the CDR3 reads TGTGCCAGCAGCCCCATGGGGATTAGCGGGAGGGCCTCAGTTCGAGATGAGCAGTTCTTC. Amino acid sequence: CASSPMGISGRASVRDEQFF. Looking up the rest from reference TRBV9 and TRBJ2-1 gives the full variable domain: DSGVTQTPKHLITATGQRVTLRCSPRSGDLSVYWYQQSLDQGLQFLIQYYNGEERAKGNILERFSAQQFPDLHSELNLSSLELGDSALYFCASSPMGISGRASVRDEQFFGPGTRLTVL.

The rearrangement uses TRBV29-1 and TRBJ2-5, with TRBD2 as a possible D gene (6 bases). Per the germline V gene, CDR1 is SQVTM and CDR2 is ANQGSEA. Trimming shortened V by 6 bases and J by 4 bases, and 18 bases separated the two germline ends. This CDR3 region has 14 residues. The CDR3 DNA follows: TGCAGCGTAGCAGCCCCGGACGGGGGAGAGACCCAGTACTTC. This codes for CSVAAPDGGETQYF.

In this sample, this clone turned up once. The chain recombines TRBV19 with TRBJ2-7; D unclear. V lost 5 bases and J lost 2, with 31 bases in between. Per germline, CDR1 LNHDA and CDR2 SQIVND (reference sequence). The CDR3 consists of 20 residues. The CDR3 nucleotides are TGTGCCAGTAGTCCCCCCTGGGTAGGCAGGCTCCTACCCACCACCTACGAGCAGTACTTC. Its protein product is CASSPPWVGRLLPTTYEQYF.

The chain employs TRBV19 and TRBJ2-7, with 7 bases matching TRBD1. Germline V gene lookup returns CDR1 LNHDA and CDR2 SQIVND (reference sequence). The CDR3 sequence is 15 residues long. V lost 2 bases and J lost 0; bases outside the gene matches: 4. The CDR3 DNA reads TGTGCCAGTAGTATATCTACAGGGGCCTCCTACGAGCAGTACTTC. It encodes CASSISTGASYEQYF.

This clone has only a few counts. The CDR3, as DNA: TGTGCCAGCAGCCTTGAAGTATTCGACAGGGGGGAGGACACTGAAGCTTTCTTT. Its protein is CASSLEVFDRGEDTEAFF. The rearrangement joins TRBV11-3 to TRBJ1-1; 9 nucleotides match TRBD1. The junction had 16 bases not matched to a gene; V was cut back by 5 bases and J by 3 bases. The CDR3 has 18 residues. In germline, CDR1 is SGHNT, CDR2 YENEEA.